This T cell receptor beta chain was identified in a study of beta chain features in type 1 diabetes. About the research overall: The number of sorted cells examined across all samples was around 110 million.

The CDR3 loop spans 14 amino acids. CDR1 is SGDLS, CDR2 YYNGEE, per germline. The ends lost 4 bases at V and 5 bases at J; junction bases unmatched: 6. Remarks on this clone: Its cognate antigen is unknown.

Sequencing targeted expressed TCRB transcripts, as all isolated RNA had been reverse transcribed. The data were produced by immunoSEQ multiplex PCR, yet TCRdb's version contains in-frame clones alone and is incomplete. The sample contains about 140,000 clones, about 13% of which appear only once. The study's findings and limits: The study found moderately but significantly shorter TCRB CDR3s in all four CD4+ subsets of Type 1 diabetes patients. At VDJ recombination sites, type 1 diabetes patients had fewer insertions and more deleted nucleotides.

The rearrangement uses TRBV9 and TRBJ2-1; TRBD1 aligns across 7 bases. The material sequenced was central memory CD4+ T cells from blood. The receptor comes from a man aged 18 to 29 with type 1 diabetes. CDR3 nucleotides: TGTGCCAGCAGCAGCAGACAGGGACACAATGAGCAGTTCTTC. Translating gives CASSSRQGHNEQFF.